This TCR beta chain was identified during a study of Ad26.COV2.S vaccination and SARS-CoV-2 variants. About the study: Dosing was one shot or two shots 56 days apart. Study conclusions and caveats: Post-vaccination breadth of spike-specific CD8+ and CD4+ T cell responses was reportedly substantial.

Treatment in this sample: 15 to 20 received Ad26.COV2.S at low or high dose, single or two shots; roughly five received placebo; per-sample allocation not given. Material that was analyzed had been drawn on day 63 after the first vaccine or placebo injection. It was an adult aged 18-55 years in Boston who was the donor. Notes on this clone: Its antigen is currently unknown.

Germline V gene sequence: CDR1 KGHSH, CDR2 LQKENI. This CDR3 has 16 residues. V lost 3 bases to trimming and J lost 2 bases; unmatched junction nucleotides: 3. Repertoires were generated with immunoSEQ multiplex PCR, while TCRdb's copy carries only in-frame clones and drops some. The data hold approximately 480,000 clones, with around 90% observed a single time. Sequences were derived from peripheral blood, sampled in a trial of Ad26.COV2.S vaccine versus placebo. The receptor comes from a person between 18 and 65 years old who received the Ad26.COV2.S COVID-19 vaccine or a placebo. V gene TRBV18 combines with J gene TRBJ2-3; 12 positions match TRBD2. CDR3 protein: CASSPGLAGNTDTQYF. CDR3 bases: TGTGCCAGCTCACCCGGACTAGCGGGGAACACAGATACGCAGTATTTT.